These 15 T cell receptor beta chains share one sample of origin, sequenced in a study of shared clonotypes between healthy human individuals. Generated by immunoSEQ multiplex PCR, the TCRdb table keeps only in-frame clones and is missing some. The sample records about 330,000 clones, roughly 91% being singletons. Sequencing was carried out using memory CD8+ T cells sorted from blood. Regarding subset: CD45RO+ cells pooled with CCR7-negative TemRA cells. The source is a man aged 18 to 29 in good health.

The sample holds one count of this clone. The chain joins TRBV9 to TRBJ2-7; unclear D gene. Germline V gene sequence: CDR1 SGDLS, CDR2 YYNGEE. V dropped 4 bases and J dropped 5 bases, with 10 bases sitting between them. CDR3 size: 12 residues. As DNA, the CDR3 is TGTGCCAGCAGCCCCGGTAACAACGAGCAGTACTTC. Translation gives CASSPGNNEQYF. Full variable domain (remainder filled in from reference TRBV9 and TRBJ2-7): DSGVTQTPKHLITATGQRVTLRCSPRSGDLSVYWYQQSLDQGLQFLIQYYNGEERAKGNILERFSAQQFPDLHSELNLSSLELGDSALYFCASSPGNNEQYFGPGTRLTVT.

This chain links TRBV29-1 with TRBJ2-3; D gene unclear. Trimming took off 0 bases at V and 7 bases at J, with 11 bases between the two ends. The germline V gene encodes CDR1 SQVTM and CDR2 ANQGSEA. There are 13 residues in the CDR3. The CDR3 protein is CSVEEKMGNTQYF. CDR3 in DNA: TGCAGCGTTGAAGAAAAGATGGGTAATACGCAGTATTTT.

The rearrangement joins TRBV2 to TRBJ2-3; TRBD2 agrees at 8 bases. The CDR3 is made up of 17 amino acids. The V segment lost 7 bases and the J segment 2 bases; nucleotides outside the gene matches: 14. Germline loops: CDR1 SNHLY, CDR2 FYNNEI. The CDR3 is CASTPLELAVITDTQYF. In nucleotides, the CDR3 is TGTGCCAGCACCCCTCTGGAACTAGCGGTTATCACAGATACGCAGTATTTT.

This chain connects TRBV6-1 to TRBJ1-2; the D is unclear. This CDR3 comprises 14 residues. CDR1 is MNHNS, CDR2 SASEGT, per germline. Trimming left V 6 bases short and J 2 bases short, with 13 bases between. The CDR3 region is CASSPVQQNYGYTF. As DNA, the CDR3 is TGTGCCAGCAGCCCCGTGCAGCAAAACTATGGCTACACCTTC.

The table lists this clone with a count of one. This chain links TRBV30 with TRBJ2-3, with 10 bases aligning to TRBD2. V was pared by 5 bases and J by 4 bases, with 12 bases of the junction left unmatched. The germline CDR1 and CDR2 sequences are GTSNPN and SVGIG (reference sequence). CDR3 size: 16 residues. The CDR3 loop reads CAWLTGISGRSDTQYF. CDR3 in DNA: TGTGCCTGGTTAACGGGGATTAGCGGGAGGTCAGATACGCAGTATTTT.

This clone was found once. V gene TRBV9 combines with J gene TRBJ2-2; D gene unclear. V was shortened by 0 bases and J by 4 bases, with 10 bases between the two germline ends. Germline assignment: CDR1 SGDLS and CDR2 YYNGEE. The CDR3 has 15 amino acids. CDR3 coding DNA: TGTGCCAGCAGCGTAGTCTCAGGCGTCACCGGGGAGCTGTTTTTT. Amino acid sequence: CASSVVSGVTGELFF. Based on the CDR3 plus reference TRBV9 and TRBJ2-2, the full variable domain is DSGVTQTPKHLITATGQRVTLRCSPRSGDLSVYWYQQSLDQGLQFLIQYYNGEERAKGNILERFSAQQFPDLHSELNLSSLELGDSALYFCASSVVSGVTGELFFGEGSRLTVL.

The chain is built from TRBV13 and TRBJ2-1; D is unclear. Between the trimmed V and J ends, which lost 4 bases and 2 bases, there was a span of 9 bases. Germline CDR1 is PRHDT and CDR2 is FYEKMQ (reference sequence). This CDR3 is built from 14 residues. The CDR3 nucleotides are TGTGCCAGCAGCTCCCAGTTAGCCTACAATGAGCAGTTCTTC. This codes for CASSSQLAYNEQFF.

This chain joins TRBV2 and TRBJ2-4; D is uncertain. This CDR3 is built from 11 residues. V shed 2 bases and J shed 11 bases, with 7 bases lying between them. Germline lookup yields CDR1 SNHLY and CDR2 FYNNEI. CDR3 sequence: CASSEQVVQYF. CDR3 sequence (DNA): TGTGCCAGCAGTGAACAAGTGGTTCAGTACTTC.

J is TRBJ1-5 and V is TRBV4-1; TRBD1 might be the D (6 bases). V was shortened by 5 bases and J by 5 bases, with 16 bases between the two germline ends. Germline CDR1 and CDR2: MGHRA and YSYEKL. The CDR3 length is 15 residues. The CDR3 DNA reads as TGCGCCAGCAGCTTCCAAGGGGGAGGCGATCAGCCCCAGCATTTT. It specifies CASSFQGGGDQPQHF.

The chain carries TRBV7-6 and TRBJ2-1; D is undetermined. Trimming took 0 bases from V and 3 from J, leaving 0 bases between them. Germline V CDR1 and CDR2: SGHVS, FNYEAQ. The CDR3 extends over 12 amino acids. The CDR3 region has the DNA TGTGCCAGCAGCTTAGCCTACAATGAGCAGTTCTTC. It specifies CASSLAYNEQFF.

The V and J genes are TRBV7-9 and TRBJ1-1; D ambiguous. CDR3 length: 17 residues. Germline CDR1 reads SEHNR; CDR2 reads FQNEAQ (reference sequence). V was shortened by 5 bases and J by 5 bases, with 24 bases between the two germline ends. The CDR3, as DNA: TGTGCCAGCAGCCAAAGTAAAGTCTCGGGGTCGGGAACTGAAGCTTTCTTT. It is translated as CASSQSKVSGSGTEAFF.

The gene calls are TRBV27 and TRBJ2-3; 7 nucleotides line up with TRBD2. V shed 6 bases, J shed 4 bases, and the junction held 13 bases outside the gene matches. Germline V gene data show CDR1 as MNHEY and CDR2 as SMNVEV (reference sequence). The CDR3 extends over 16 amino acids. The CDR3 loop reads CASRGRGRPGADTQYF. The CDR3 DNA sequence: TGTGCCAGCAGAGGGCGGGGGAGACCGGGCGCAGATACGCAGTATTTT.

The chain links TRBV11-3 to TRBJ2-2, with D maybe TRBD2 (6 bases). CDR1 is SGHNT and CDR2 is YENEEA in the germline V gene. With 5 bases removed from V and 4 bases from J, the gap between germline ends came to 11 bases. The CDR3 covers 14 residues. CDR3 coding DNA: TGTGCCAGCAGCAACCTCGGGAGCACCGGGGAGCTGTTTTTT. Translated: CASSNLGSTGELFF.

The V and J genes are TRBV12-5 and TRBJ1-6; D is possibly TRBD1 (5 bases). CDR1 is LGHNT and CDR2 is FRNRAP in the germline V gene. CDR3 length: 19 amino acids. Trimming cost V 0 bases and J 4 bases, with 19 bases left between them. The CDR3 region is CASGLVPRPDSAYNSPLHF. DNA for the CDR3: TGTGCTAGTGGTTTGGTCCCTCGCCCAGACAGTGCTTATAATTCACCCCTCCACTTT. Variable domain in full (rest from reference TRBV12-5 and TRBJ1-6): DARVTQTPRHKVTEMGQEVTMRCQPILGHNTVFWYRQTMMQGLELLAYFRNRAPLDDSGMPKDRFSAEMPDATLATLKIQPSEPRDSAVYFCASGLVPRPDSAYNSPLHFGNGTRLTVT.

This chain joins TRBV6-7 and TRBJ2-4, with 11 bases fitting TRBD2. TRBV6-7 is labeled an ORF, and its function is uncertain. The J segment lost 0 bases and the V segment lost 3 bases, leaving 13 bases of the junction unmatched. The CDR3 consists of 20 residues. The CDR3 coding sequence is TGTGCCAGCAGTTATTGCTTTCTAGCGGGAGGTTTACTAGCCAAAAACATTCAGTACTTC. As protein: CASSYCFLAGGLLAKNIQYF.